The rows below give T cell receptor beta chains drawn from one sample of a study of early T cells in non-severe SARS-CoV-2 infection. TCRdb re-called the 5' RACE reads through MiXCR, storing one row per CDR3 protein. Counted here are approximately 65,000 distinct CDR3 sequences, about 10% occurring once; the ten biggest clones make up about 2.8%. Here the sequenced sample was whole blood, taken at baseline. The source of these receptors is an adult who was a healthcare worker with PCR-confirmed SARS-CoV-2 infection or an uninfected control (not recorded which). Each CDR3 is given with its conserved first and last residue. The order of the fields is V gene, D gene, J gene, clone size, CDR3 DNA, CDR3 protein. D genes are given only for firm matches. Size tells how often a clone was seen (once, few, many) or the class of an expanded clone, and some rows leave it out.

V: TRBV2; D: .; J: TRBJ2-7; size: few; DNA: TGTGCCAGCAGTTGGGACACCCGGGGAGAGCAGTACTTC; CDR3: CASSWDTRGEQYF
V: TRBV6-5; D: TRBD2; J: TRBJ2-2; size: many; DNA: TGTGCCAGCAAGCGGGGTGACACCGGGGAGCTGTTTTTT; CDR3: CASKRGDTGELFF
V: TRBV7-3; D: .; J: TRBJ2-3; size: few; DNA: TGTGCCAGCAGCTTCATACAGGGAGATACGCAGTATTTT; CDR3: CASSFIQGDTQYF
V: TRBV16; D: .; J: TRBJ1-5; size: .; DNA: TGTGCCAGCAGCCAATCGATGGGGAATCAGCCCCAGCATTTT; CDR3: CASSQSMGNQPQHF
V: TRBV7-2; D: TRBD1; J: TRBJ1-4; size: .; DNA: TGTGCCAGCAGCCCTCCTTTACAGGGGATCGGTGAAAAACTGTTTTTT; CDR3: CASSPPLQGIGEKLFF
V: TRBV7-7; D: .; J: TRBJ2-1; size: few; DNA: TGTGCTAGCAGCCCGGGGTCCGCCGGCAATGAGCAGTTCTTC; CDR3: CASSPGSAGNEQFF
V: TRBV6-2/TRBV6-3; D: .; J: TRBJ2-5; size: .; DNA: TGTGCCAGCAGTTATTTTGGCCCTCGCGAGACCCAGTACTTC; CDR3: CASSYFGPRETQYF
V: TRBV25-1; D: .; J: TRBJ2-7; size: few; DNA: TGTGCCAGCAGTGCGAACAACAGGGATTGGTACGAGCAGTACTTC; CDR3: CASSANNRDWYEQYF
V: TRBV7-9; D: .; J: TRBJ2-7; size: many; DNA: TGTGCCAGCAGCTTAGCCGACGAGCAGTACTTC; CDR3: CASSLADEQYF
V: TRBV12-3/TRBV12-4; D: .; J: TRBJ2-7; size: few; DNA: TGTGCCAGCAGTTTGACAGCCTACGAGCAGTACTTC; CDR3: CASSLTAYEQYF
V: TRBV5-1; D: TRBD2; J: TRBJ2-3; size: many; DNA: TGCGCCAGCAGCTTAGGGACTAGCACCCCCACAGATACGCAGTATTTT; CDR3: CASSLGTSTPTDTQYF
V: TRBV7-2; D: .; J: TRBJ2-3; size: many; DNA: TGTGCCAGCACCCCGTCCCTTGGCAGGGCAGATACGCAGTATTTT; CDR3: CASTPSLGRADTQYF
V: TRBV4-3; D: TRBD2; J: TRBJ2-3; size: .; DNA: TGCGCCAGCAGCCAAGTAGCTAGCGGGGGTCAGGATACGCAGTATTTT; CDR3: CASSQVASGGQDTQYF
V: TRBV7-2; D: .; J: TRBJ2-2; size: many; DNA: TGTGCCAGCAGCTTAGTTCGGGAGAACACCGGGGAGCTGTTTTTT; CDR3: CASSLVRENTGELFF
V: TRBV7-9; D: TRBD2; J: TRBJ2-7; size: few; DNA: TGTGCCAGCAGCTTAGCCCCCTTCGGGACTAGCGTTTTCCACGAGCAGTACTTC; CDR3: CASSLAPFGTSVFHEQYF
V: TRBV7-2; D: TRBD2; J: TRBJ2-3; size: few; DNA: TGTGCCAGCAGCTTGTCCTCTTTAGCGGGGGCCACAGATACGCAGTATTTT; CDR3: CASSLSSLAGATDTQYF
V: TRBV20-1; D: .; J: TRBJ2-1; size: .; DNA: TGCAGTGCCCTGGGTGGACCAGGGGATGAGCAGTTCTTC; CDR3: CSALGGPGDEQFF
V: TRBV30; D: .; J: TRBJ2-3; size: many; DNA: TGTGCCTGGACCTCGGGTCACACAGATACGCAGTATTTT; CDR3: CAWTSGHTDTQYF
V: TRBV18; D: .; J: TRBJ2-7; size: few; DNA: TGTGCCAGCTCATCCTTCGTGGGGGCGACCTACGAGCAGTACTTC; CDR3: CASSSFVGATYEQYF
V: TRBV12-3/TRBV12-4; D: .; J: TRBJ2-1; size: .; DNA: TGTGCCAGCAGTTTGACCCCCAATGAGCAGTTCTTC; CDR3: CASSLTPNEQFF
V: TRBV20-1; D: .; J: TRBJ2-2; size: .; DNA: TGCAGTGCCAGAGAGCCGAACACCGGGGAGCTGTTTTTT; CDR3: CSAREPNTGELFF
V: TRBV4-3; D: TRBD1; J: TRBJ2-1; size: .; DNA: TGCGCCAGCAGCCAAGACCCCGGGACAGGGACCTACAATGAGCAGTTCTTC; CDR3: CASSQDPGTGTYNEQFF
V: TRBV9; D: .; J: TRBJ2-1; size: .; DNA: TGTGCCAGCAGCGTAGCGGGACTTCCCTCCTTGGGTGAGCAGTTCTTC; CDR3: CASSVAGLPSLGEQFF
V: TRBV29-1; D: TRBD1; J: TRBJ2-1; size: few; DNA: TGCAGCGTCGACTCGGGACAGGGGAGGAGAAATGAGCAGTTCTTC; CDR3: CSVDSGQGRRNEQFF
V: TRBV7-9; D: TRBD1; J: TRBJ1-6; size: many; DNA: TGTGCCAGCAGAGAGCGACAGGGGTGGAATTCACCCCTCCACTTT; CDR3: CASRERQGWNSPLHF
V: TRBV5-5; D: .; J: TRBJ1-4; size: .; DNA: TGTGCCAGCAGTGCTCGGGGGACCGCGGCTAATGAAAAACTGTTTTTT; CDR3: CASSARGTAANEKLFF
V: TRBV6-1; D: TRBD2; J: TRBJ2-7; size: many; DNA: TGTGCCAGCAGTCCGACCGGGGGGTTCTACGAGCAGTACTTC; CDR3: CASSPTGGFYEQYF
V: TRBV5-6; D: TRBD2; J: TRBJ2-2; size: .; DNA: TGTGCCAGCAGCTCATCTAGCGGGGGGAACACCGGGGAGCTGTTTTTT; CDR3: CASSSSSGGNTGELFF
V: TRBV11-2; D: .; J: TRBJ2-7; size: few; DNA: TGTGCCAGCAGCCGCGGGGCCAGACCCTACGAGCAGTACTTC; CDR3: CASSRGARPYEQYF
V: TRBV10-2; D: TRBD2; J: TRBJ2-7; size: .; DNA: TGCGCCAGCAGTGCCCCTAGGAGCGGGGGTTACGAGCAGTACTTC; CDR3: CASSAPRSGGYEQYF
V: TRBV7-9; D: .; J: TRBJ2-1; size: few; DNA: TGTGCCAGCAGCACCGGGCCGACCCTCTACAATGAGCAGTTCTTC; CDR3: CASSTGPTLYNEQFF
V: TRBV6-2/TRBV6-3; D: .; J: TRBJ2-7; size: .; DNA: TGTGCCAGCAGGAAGACAGGTGATGGTAGGTACGAGCAGTACTTC; CDR3: CASRKTGDGRYEQYF
V: TRBV18; D: TRBD1; J: TRBJ1-2; size: few; DNA: TGTGCCAGCTCACTCGACAGGGGAGGTGGCTACACCTTC; CDR3: CASSLDRGGGYTF
V: TRBV7-9; D: TRBD2; J: TRBJ2-3; size: .; DNA: TGTGCCAGCAGCTCTAGCGGGGGTCGCACAGATACGCAGTATTTT; CDR3: CASSSSGGRTDTQYF
V: TRBV5-4; D: .; J: TRBJ2-7; size: many; DNA: TGTGCCAGCAGCCAGCCGGGTCACGAGCAGTACTTC; CDR3: CASSQPGHEQYF
V: TRBV4-3; D: .; J: TRBJ1-6; size: .; DNA: TGCGCCAGCAGCCAAGAATGGGATTCACCCCTCCACTTT; CDR3: CASSQEWDSPLHF
V: TRBV20-1; D: .; J: TRBJ2-7; size: .; DNA: TGCAGTGCTAGGGCGCAGGGTTTTTCGGACTACGAGCAGTACTTC; CDR3: CSARAQGFSDYEQYF
V: TRBV7-6; D: TRBD2; J: TRBJ2-7; size: few; DNA: TGTGCCAGCAGCTCCCCGGGACTAGCGGACGAGCAGTACTTC; CDR3: CASSSPGLADEQYF
V: TRBV20-1; D: .; J: TRBJ1-1; size: .; DNA: TGCAGTGTTCTATGGGGGGACACTGAAGCTTTCTTT; CDR3: CSVLWGDTEAFF
V: TRBV20-1; D: TRBD2; J: TRBJ2-3; size: few; DNA: TGCAGTGCTAGAGCAAATTTGGGGGGGACCACAGATACGCAGTATTTT; CDR3: CSARANLGGTTDTQYF
V: TRBV29-1; D: .; J: TRBJ2-1; size: .; DNA: TGCAGCGTTGAAGATACGACTTTCTCCTACAATGAGCAGTTCTTC; CDR3: CSVEDTTFSYNEQFF
V: TRBV28; D: TRBD1; J: TRBJ1-6; size: .; DNA: TGTGCCAGCAGCCACTCCAGGGGGCGCCGATCACCCCTCCACTTT; CDR3: CASSHSRGRRSPLHF
V: TRBV7-3; D: TRBD1; J: TRBJ1-1; size: few; DNA: TGTGCCAGCAGCTTTGGCAGGGGGGTCACTGAAGCTTTCTTT; CDR3: CASSFGRGVTEAFF
V: TRBV11-3; D: TRBD2; J: TRBJ2-6; size: .; DNA: TGTGCCAGCAGCCCGGGGAGGGGCTCCAGCTCTGGGGCCAACGTCCTGACTTTC; CDR3: CASSPGRGSSSGANVLTF
V: TRBV2; D: .; J: TRBJ1-1; size: few; DNA: TGTGCCAGCAGTCAGAATAGACCTAACACTGAAGCTTTCTTT; CDR3: CASSQNRPNTEAFF
V: TRBV6-2/TRBV6-3; D: .; J: TRBJ2-5; size: .; DNA: TGTGCCAGCAGTTACCCAAAGGTGGGCATCCAAGAGACCCAGTACTTC; CDR3: CASSYPKVGIQETQYF
V: TRBV4-3; D: TRBD2; J: TRBJ2-5; size: many; DNA: TGCGCCAGCAGCCAAGACCTACTAGCGGGGTACCGAGAGACCCAGTACTTC; CDR3: CASSQDLLAGYRETQYF
V: TRBV30; D: .; J: TRBJ1-1; size: few; DNA: TGTGCCTGGAGTGTTTCAACCCCAGGGGCTTTCTTT; CDR3: CAWSVSTPGAFF
V: TRBV12-3/TRBV12-4; D: .; J: TRBJ2-3; size: few; DNA: TGTGCCAGCCGCTTAGCCACCGCCGGGGGATGGGATTTT; CDR3: CASRLATAGGWDF
V: TRBV7-6; D: .; J: TRBJ1-1; size: .; DNA: TGTGCCAGCAGCCTAACAGGGATGAACACTGAAGCTTTCTTT; CDR3: CASSLTGMNTEAFF
V: TRBV30; D: TRBD1; J: TRBJ1-5; size: few; DNA: TGTGCCTCCCAGACAGGGGGGGACCAGCCCCAGCATTTT; CDR3: CASQTGGDQPQHF
V: TRBV12-3/TRBV12-4; D: TRBD1; J: TRBJ1-2; size: .; DNA: TGTGCCAGCGCTGTGCCGGGACAGAGCTATGGCTACACCTTC; CDR3: CASAVPGQSYGYTF